A single sample gave rise to the 8 T cell receptor beta chains below, sequenced in a study of cytomegalovirus exposure and HLA in healthy donors. Sequenced by immunoSEQ multiplex PCR; TCRdb stores in-frame clones only, minus some. The sample holds approximately 150,000 clones, approximately 86% seen once. Sequenced material: PBMCs. The receptors shown here come from a man between 18 and 29 years old in good health and CMV-seropositive.

This sequence joins TRBV7-9 and TRBJ2-1; TRBD2 is a possible D gene (5 bases). Germline V gene lookup returns CDR1 SEHNR and CDR2 FQNEAQ (reference sequence). Trimming removed 5 bases from V and 8 bases from J, with 19 bases in between. CDR3 length: 15 amino acids. The CDR3 here is CASSPTWPRGYEQFF. The CDR3 bases are TGTGCCAGCAGCCCAACGTGGCCCAGAGGGTATGAGCAGTTCTTC.

DNA for the CDR3: TGTGCCAGCAGTGAGAGTAGGGACATCTATGGCTACACCTTC. This sequence encodes CASSESRDIYGYTF. V gene TRBV2 combines with J gene TRBJ1-2; a possible D gene is TRBD1 (6 bases). The CDR3 totals 14 residues. V lost 3 bases, J lost 4 bases, and 12 bases lay in between. Germline V CDR1 and CDR2: SNHLY, FYNNEI.

The rearrangement links TRBV4-1 to TRBJ1-1, with 7 bases lining up with TRBD1. In germline, CDR1 is MGHRA, CDR2 YSYEKL. The CDR3 runs to 15 residues. V gave up 4 bases and J gave up 4 bases; unmatched junction bases: 9. CDR3 amino acids: CASSPTETGSTEAFF. The CDR3 nucleotides read TGCGCCAGCAGCCCTACGGAGACAGGGAGCACTGAAGCTTTCTTT.

This rearrangement joins TRBV9 to TRBJ2-4, with D possibly TRBD2 on 6 matching bases. Germline V gene sequence: CDR1 SGDLS, CDR2 YYNGEE. The V end was cut by 0 bases, the J end by 5 bases, with 15 bases between. There are 16 residues in the CDR3. In DNA, the CDR3 is TGTGCCAGCAGCGTAGGTACGGCGGGACGGGAAAACATTCAGTACTTC. This sequence encodes CASSVGTAGRENIQYF.

The gene calls are TRBV19 and TRBJ1-5, with D maybe TRBD1 (5 bases). Germline lookup yields CDR1 LNHDA and CDR2 SQIVND (reference sequence). The ends were cut back, 3 bases at V and 7 bases at J, with 13 bases in the middle. This CDR3 is 14 amino acids long. In DNA, the CDR3 is TGTGCCAGTAGTATTTCGGGGGATAAGCAGCCCCAGCATTTT. Translating it yields CASSISGDKQPQHF. Together with reference TRBV19 and TRBJ1-5, the CDR3 gives the full variable domain: DGGITQSPKYLFRKEGQNVTLSCEQNLNHDAMYWYRQDPGQGLRLIYYSQIVNDFQKGDIAEGYSVSREKKESFPLTVTSAQKNPTAFYLCASSISGDKQPQHFGDGTRLSIL.

This chain joins TRBV29-1 and TRBJ2-1, with D tentatively TRBD1 (6 bases). From germline, CDR1 is SQVTM and CDR2 ANQGSEA. Trimming left V 6 bases short and J 0 bases short, with 12 bases between. CDR3 length equals 14 residues. CDR3 protein: CSVDTGSSYNEQFF. CDR3 coding DNA: TGCAGCGTCGATACAGGGAGCTCCTACAATGAGCAGTTCTTC.

The rearrangement uses TRBV5-1 and TRBJ2-2, with TRBD2 matching 8 bases. Germline values: CDR1 SGHRS, CDR2 YFSETQ. The V gene end was trimmed by 8 bases and the J gene end by 3 bases; junction bases not matched to a gene: 9. This CDR3 is 15 amino acids long. The CDR3 region has the DNA TGCGCCAGTTCCCCGGGACTAGGTCACACCGGGGAGCTGTTTTTT. Translated, it gives CASSPGLGHTGELFF.

This clone has only one observation. This chain uses TRBV4-3 with TRBJ2-1; 10 nucleotides line up with TRBD2. The J segment lost 2 bases and the V segment lost 3 bases, leaving 4 bases of the junction unmatched. Looked up from germline, CDR1 is LGHNA and CDR2 is YSLEER. The CDR3 spans 16 residues. The CDR3 nucleotides read TGCGCCAGCAGCCAGACACTAGCGGGGCCCTACAATGAGCAGTTCTTC. It specifies CASSQTLAGPYNEQFF.